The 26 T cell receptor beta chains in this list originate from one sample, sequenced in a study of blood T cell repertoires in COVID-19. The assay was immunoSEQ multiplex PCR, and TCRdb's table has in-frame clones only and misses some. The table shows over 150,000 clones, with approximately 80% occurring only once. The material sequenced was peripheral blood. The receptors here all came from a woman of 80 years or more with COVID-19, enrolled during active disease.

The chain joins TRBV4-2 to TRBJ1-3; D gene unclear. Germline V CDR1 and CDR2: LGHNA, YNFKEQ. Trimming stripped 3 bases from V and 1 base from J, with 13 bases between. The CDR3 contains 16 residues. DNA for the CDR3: TGTGCCAGCAGCCACAGCCCCCCAGGTTCTGGAAACACCATATATTTT. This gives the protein CASSHSPPGSGNTIYF.

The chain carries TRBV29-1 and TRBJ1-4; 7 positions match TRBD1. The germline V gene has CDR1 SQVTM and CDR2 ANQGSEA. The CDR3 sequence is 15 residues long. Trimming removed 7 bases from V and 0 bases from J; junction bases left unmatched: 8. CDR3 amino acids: CSALTGSATNEKLFF. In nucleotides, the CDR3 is TGCAGCGCCTTGACAGGGAGCGCAACTAATGAAAAACTGTTTTTT.

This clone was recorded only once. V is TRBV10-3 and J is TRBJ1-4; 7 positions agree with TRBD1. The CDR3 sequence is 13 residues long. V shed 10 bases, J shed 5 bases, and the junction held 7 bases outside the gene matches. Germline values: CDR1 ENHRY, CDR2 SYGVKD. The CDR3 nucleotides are TGTGCCACCTCTGGGACAGCGAATGAAAAACTGTTTTTT. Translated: CATSGTANEKLFF.

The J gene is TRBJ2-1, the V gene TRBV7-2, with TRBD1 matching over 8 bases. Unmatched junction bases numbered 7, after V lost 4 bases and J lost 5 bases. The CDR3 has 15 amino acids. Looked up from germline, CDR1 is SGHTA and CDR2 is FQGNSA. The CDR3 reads CASSSRDRHDNEQFF. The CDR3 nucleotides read TGTGCCAGCAGCTCCCGGGACAGGCACGACAATGAGCAGTTCTTC.

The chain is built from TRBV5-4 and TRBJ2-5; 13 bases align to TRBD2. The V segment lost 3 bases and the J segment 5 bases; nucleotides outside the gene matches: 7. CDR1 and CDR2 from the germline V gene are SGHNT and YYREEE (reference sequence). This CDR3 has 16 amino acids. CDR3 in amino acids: CASSSTSGGVWETQYF. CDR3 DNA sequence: TGTGCCAGCAGCTCCACTAGCGGGGGGGTTTGGGAGACCCAGTACTTC.

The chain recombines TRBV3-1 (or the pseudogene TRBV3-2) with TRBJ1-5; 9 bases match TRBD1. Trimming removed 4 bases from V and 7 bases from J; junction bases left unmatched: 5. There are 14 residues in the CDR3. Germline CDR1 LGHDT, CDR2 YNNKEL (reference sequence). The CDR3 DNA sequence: TGTGCCAGCAGCCCTACAGGGGGCAGGCAGCCCCAGCATTTT. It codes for CASSPTGGRQPQHF.

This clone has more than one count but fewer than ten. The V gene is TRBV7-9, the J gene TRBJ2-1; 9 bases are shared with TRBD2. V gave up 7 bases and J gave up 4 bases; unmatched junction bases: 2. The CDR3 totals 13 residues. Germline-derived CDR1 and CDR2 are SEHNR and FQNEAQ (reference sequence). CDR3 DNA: TGTGCCAGCATGACTAGCGGATACAATGAGCAGTTCTTC. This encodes CASMTSGYNEQFF.

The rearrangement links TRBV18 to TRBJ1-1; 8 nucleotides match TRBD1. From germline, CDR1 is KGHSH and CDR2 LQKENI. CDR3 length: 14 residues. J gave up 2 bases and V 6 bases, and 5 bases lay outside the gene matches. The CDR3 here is CASSRGQVNTEAFF. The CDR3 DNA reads TGTGCCAGCTCGCGGGGACAGGTCAACACTGAAGCTTTCTTT.

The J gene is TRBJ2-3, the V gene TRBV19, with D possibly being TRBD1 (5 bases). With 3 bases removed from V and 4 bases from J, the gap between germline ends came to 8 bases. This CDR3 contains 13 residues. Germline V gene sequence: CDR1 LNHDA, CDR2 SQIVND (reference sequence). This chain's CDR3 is CASSIMGPDTQYF. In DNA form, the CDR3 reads TGTGCCAGTAGTATTATGGGGCCAGATACGCAGTATTTT.

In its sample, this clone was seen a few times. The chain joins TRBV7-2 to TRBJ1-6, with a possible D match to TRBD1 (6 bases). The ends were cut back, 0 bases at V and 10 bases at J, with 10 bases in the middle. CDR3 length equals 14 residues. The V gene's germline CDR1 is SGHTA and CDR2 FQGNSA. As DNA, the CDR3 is TGTGCCAGCAGCTTAGCTCCAGGGGCCTCACCCCTCCACTTT. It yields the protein CASSLAPGASPLHF. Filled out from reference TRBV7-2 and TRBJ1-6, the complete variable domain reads GAGVSQSPSNKVTEKGKDVELRCDPISGHTALYWYRQSLGQGLEFLIYFQGNSAPDKSGLPSDRFSAERTGGSVSTLTIQRTQQEDSAVYLCASSLAPGASPLHFGNGTRLTVT.

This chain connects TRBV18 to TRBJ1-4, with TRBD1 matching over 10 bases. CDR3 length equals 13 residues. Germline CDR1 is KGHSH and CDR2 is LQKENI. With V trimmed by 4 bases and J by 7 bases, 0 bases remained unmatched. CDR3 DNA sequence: TGTGCCAGCTCACGGGACAGGGGTGAAAAACTGTTTTTT. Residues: CASSRDRGEKLFF.

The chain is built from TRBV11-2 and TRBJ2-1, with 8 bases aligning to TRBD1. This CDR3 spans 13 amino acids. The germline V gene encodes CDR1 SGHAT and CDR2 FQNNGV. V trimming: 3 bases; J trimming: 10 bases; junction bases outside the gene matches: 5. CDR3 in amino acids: CASSFQRTGEQFF. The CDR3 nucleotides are TGTGCCAGCAGCTTTCAGCGGACAGGGGAGCAGTTCTTC.

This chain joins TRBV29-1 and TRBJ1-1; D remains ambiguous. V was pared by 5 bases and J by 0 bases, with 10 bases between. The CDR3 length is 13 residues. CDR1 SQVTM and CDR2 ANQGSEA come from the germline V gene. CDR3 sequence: CSVLVGLNTEAFF. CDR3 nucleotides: TGCAGCGTTTTGGTCGGGTTGAACACTGAAGCTTTCTTT.

Here the CDR3 reads CASSYSPPPGNTIYF. CDR3 bases: TGTGCCAGCAGTTACTCCCCCCCTCCCGGAAACACCATATATTTT. The rearrangement joins TRBV6-5 to TRBJ1-3, with D unclear. The CDR3 contains 15 residues. Germline CDR1 is MNHEY and CDR2 is SVGAGI. V lost 0 bases and J lost 4, with 10 bases in between.

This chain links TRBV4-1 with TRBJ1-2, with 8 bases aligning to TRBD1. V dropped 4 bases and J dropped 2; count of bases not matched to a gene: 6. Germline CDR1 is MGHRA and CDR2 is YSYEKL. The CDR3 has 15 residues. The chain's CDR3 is CASSPFRGPNYGYTF. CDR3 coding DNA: TGCGCCAGCAGCCCATTCAGGGGGCCGAACTATGGCTACACCTTC.

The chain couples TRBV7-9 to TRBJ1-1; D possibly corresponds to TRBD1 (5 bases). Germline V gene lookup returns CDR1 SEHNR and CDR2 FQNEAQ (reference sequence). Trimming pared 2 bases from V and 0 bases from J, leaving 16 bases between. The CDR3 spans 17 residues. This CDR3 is CASSLSLFGRVNTEAFF. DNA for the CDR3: TGTGCCAGCAGCTTAAGCCTTTTTGGCAGGGTGAACACTGAAGCTTTCTTT.

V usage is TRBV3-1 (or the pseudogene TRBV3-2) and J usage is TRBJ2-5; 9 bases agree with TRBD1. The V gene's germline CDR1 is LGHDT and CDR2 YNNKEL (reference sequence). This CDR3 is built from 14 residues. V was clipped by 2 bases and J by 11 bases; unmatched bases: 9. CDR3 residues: CASSQFRDRAVQYF. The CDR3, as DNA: TGTGCCAGCAGCCAATTTCGGGACAGGGCCGTTCAGTACTTC.

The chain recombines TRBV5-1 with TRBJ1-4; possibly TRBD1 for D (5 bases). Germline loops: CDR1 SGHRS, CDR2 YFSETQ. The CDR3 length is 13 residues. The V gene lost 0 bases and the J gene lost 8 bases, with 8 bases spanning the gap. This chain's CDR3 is CASSLEGVEKLFF. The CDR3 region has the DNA TGCGCCAGCAGCTTGGAAGGGGTAGAAAAACTGTTTTTT.

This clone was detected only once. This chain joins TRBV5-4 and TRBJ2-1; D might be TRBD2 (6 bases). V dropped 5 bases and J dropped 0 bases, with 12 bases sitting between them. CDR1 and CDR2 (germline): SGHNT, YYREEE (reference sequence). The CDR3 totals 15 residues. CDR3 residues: CASRLGTSSYNEQFF. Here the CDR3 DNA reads TGTGCCAGCAGACTCGGGACTTCCTCCTACAATGAGCAGTTCTTC.

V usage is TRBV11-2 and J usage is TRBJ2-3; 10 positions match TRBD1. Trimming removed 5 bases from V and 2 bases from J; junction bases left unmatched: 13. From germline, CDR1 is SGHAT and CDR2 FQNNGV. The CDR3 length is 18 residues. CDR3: CASSQQKRQGANTDTQYF. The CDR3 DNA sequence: TGTGCCAGCAGCCAACAAAAAAGACAGGGGGCAAACACAGATACGCAGTATTTT.

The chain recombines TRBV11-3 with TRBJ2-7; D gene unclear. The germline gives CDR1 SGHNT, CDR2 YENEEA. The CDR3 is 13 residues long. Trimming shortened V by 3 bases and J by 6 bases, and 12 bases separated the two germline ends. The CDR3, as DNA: TGTGCCAGCAGCTTTCCCATGAAAGCCGAGCAGTACTTC. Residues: CASSFPMKAEQYF.

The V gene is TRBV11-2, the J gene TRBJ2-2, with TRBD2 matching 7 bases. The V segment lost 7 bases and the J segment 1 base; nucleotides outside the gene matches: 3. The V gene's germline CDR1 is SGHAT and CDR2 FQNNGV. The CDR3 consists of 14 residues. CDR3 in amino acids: CASKGGRNTGELFF. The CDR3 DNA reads TGTGCCAGCAAGGGAGGGCGGAACACCGGGGAGCTGTTTTTT.

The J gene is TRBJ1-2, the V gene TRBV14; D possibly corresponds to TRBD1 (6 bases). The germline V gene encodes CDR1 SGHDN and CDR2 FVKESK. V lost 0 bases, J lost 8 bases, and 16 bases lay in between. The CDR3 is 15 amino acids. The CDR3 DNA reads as TGTGCCAGCAGCCAAGATGTCAGGGGATTGTACGGCTACACCTTC. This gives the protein CASSQDVRGLYGYTF.

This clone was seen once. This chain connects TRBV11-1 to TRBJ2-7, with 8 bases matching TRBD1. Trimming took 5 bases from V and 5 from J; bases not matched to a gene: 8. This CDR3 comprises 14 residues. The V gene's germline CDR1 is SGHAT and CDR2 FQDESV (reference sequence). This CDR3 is CASSTTGGVNEQYF. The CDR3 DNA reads TGTGCCAGCAGCACTACAGGGGGTGTGAACGAGCAGTACTTC.

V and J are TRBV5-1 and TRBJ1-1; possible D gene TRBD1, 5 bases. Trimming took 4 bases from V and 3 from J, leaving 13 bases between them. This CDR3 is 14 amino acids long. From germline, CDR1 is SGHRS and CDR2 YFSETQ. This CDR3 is CASSPRGDHTEAFF. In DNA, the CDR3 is TGCGCCAGCAGCCCCCGCGGGGACCACACTGAAGCTTTCTTT.

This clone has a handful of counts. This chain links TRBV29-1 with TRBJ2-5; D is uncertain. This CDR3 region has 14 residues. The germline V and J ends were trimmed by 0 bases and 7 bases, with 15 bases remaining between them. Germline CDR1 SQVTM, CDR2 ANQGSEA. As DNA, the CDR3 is TGCAGCGTTGAAGAAACCGCGGCCCCAGCGACCCAGTACTTC. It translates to CSVEETAAPATQYF.